This is a list of T cell receptor beta chains from one sample in a study of early T cells in non-severe SARS-CoV-2 infection. In TCRdb, the 5' RACE reads were re-called with MiXCR into one record per CDR3 protein. The table includes 64,000 or so distinct CDR3 sequences, around 13% detected once. Sequenced material: whole blood. The receptor source for this set is an adult who was a healthcare worker with PCR-confirmed SARS-CoV-2 infection or an uninfected control (not recorded which). The CDR3 runs from the conserved cysteine through the conserved F or W. The order of the fields is J gene, clone size, D gene, V gene, CDR3 protein, CDR3 DNA. D genes are given only for firm matches. Size is omitted from some rows. Given values are once, few, many or a class for expanded clones.

j_gene: TRBJ1-2
abundance: NA
d_gene: NA
v_gene: TRBV6-2/TRBV6-3
CDR3aa: CASSYSIAGTKDYGYTF
CDR3nt: TGTGCCAGCAGTTACTCGATCGCGGGGACGAAGGACTATGGCTACACCTTC

j_gene: TRBJ2-5
abundance: many
d_gene: TRBD1
v_gene: TRBV10-1
CDR3aa: CASSETGAQVSTQYF
CDR3nt: TGCGCCAGCAGTGAGACAGGGGCCCAAGTGTCGACCCAGTACTTC

j_gene: TRBJ2-5
abundance: few
d_gene: NA
v_gene: TRBV7-9
CDR3aa: CASSLERTQYF
CDR3nt: TGTGCCAGCAGCTTAGAGCGGACCCAGTACTTC

j_gene: TRBJ1-2
abundance: few
d_gene: NA
v_gene: TRBV5-1
CDR3aa: CASSLDAGVYGYTF
CDR3nt: TGCGCCAGCAGCTTGGATGCAGGGGTCTATGGCTACACCTTC

j_gene: TRBJ2-7
abundance: few
d_gene: TRBD2
v_gene: TRBV9
CDR3aa: CASSRGLASEQYF
CDR3nt: TGTGCCAGCAGTCGGGGACTAGCCTCCGAGCAGTACTTC

j_gene: TRBJ1-1
abundance: many
d_gene: NA
v_gene: TRBV29-1
CDR3aa: CSVSPGADTEAFF
CDR3nt: TGCAGCGTTAGTCCGGGGGCGGACACTGAAGCTTTCTTT

j_gene: TRBJ1-5
abundance: NA
d_gene: TRBD1
v_gene: TRBV4-3
CDR3aa: CASSQDWRTGDSNQPQHF
CDR3nt: TGCGCCAGCAGCCAAGATTGGAGGACAGGGGATAGCAATCAGCCCCAGCATTTT

j_gene: TRBJ2-3
abundance: few
d_gene: NA
v_gene: TRBV4-1
CDR3aa: CASSRGTDTQYF
CDR3nt: TGCGCCAGCAGCCGGGGGACAGATACGCAGTATTTT

j_gene: TRBJ1-5
abundance: few
d_gene: NA
v_gene: TRBV29-1
CDR3aa: CSVASRGGNQPQHF
CDR3nt: TGCAGCGTGGCCAGCAGGGGAGGCAATCAGCCCCAGCATTTT

j_gene: TRBJ1-6
abundance: many
d_gene: TRBD1
v_gene: TRBV3-1
CDR3aa: CASSLGQGNSPLHF
CDR3nt: TGTGCCAGCAGCCTGGGACAGGGAAATTCACCCCTCCACTTT

j_gene: TRBJ2-2
abundance: many
d_gene: NA
v_gene: TRBV11-2
CDR3aa: CASSLQLGAGELFF
CDR3nt: TGTGCCAGCAGCTTACAGCTGGGGGCCGGGGAGCTGTTTTTT

j_gene: TRBJ2-1
abundance: many
d_gene: TRBD1
v_gene: TRBV7-2
CDR3aa: CASSTGTGGHNEQFF
CDR3nt: TGTGCCAGCAGCACCGGGACAGGGGGTCACAATGAGCAGTTCTTC

j_gene: TRBJ2-5
abundance: many
d_gene: TRBD1
v_gene: TRBV13
CDR3aa: CASSSRTGLETQYF
CDR3nt: TGTGCCAGCAGCTCCAGGACAGGGCTCGAGACCCAGTACTTC

j_gene: TRBJ1-5
abundance: NA
d_gene: NA
v_gene: TRBV19
CDR3aa: CASSMGRGDNQPQHF
CDR3nt: TGTGCCAGTAGTATGGGGAGAGGGGATAATCAGCCCCAGCATTTT